This T cell receptor beta chain was captured by sequencing in a study of blood T cell repertoires in COVID-19. Overall study context: The United States, Italy and Spain supplied acute and convalescent COVID-19 samples. From T cells, B-cell-depleted T cells, or PBMCs came the material, which was cDNA or gDNA.

This clone appeared a single time. Under the authors' procedure: Amplified reference gene primers provided the basis for estimating nucleated cell counts. The data were produced by immunoSEQ multiplex PCR, yet TCRdb's version contains in-frame clones alone and is incomplete. V and J calls and clone size come straight from that table; D and trimming were deduced from the DNA. The sample consists of about 130,000 clones, approximately 90% of them appearing once. The sequence was obtained from a man aged 55 to 70 with active or convalescent COVID-19. Specimen: peripheral blood.

The CDR3 bases are TGCGCCAGCAGCCAAGCCCAACGGGACACGATCTATGGCTACACCTTC. Protein sequence: CASSQAQRDTIYGYTF. The chain links TRBV4-3 to TRBJ1-2, with D possibly being TRBD1 (6 bases). Germline-derived CDR1 and CDR2 are LGHNA and YSLEER. Between the trimmed V and J ends, which lost 1 base and 4 bases, there was a span of 16 bases. The CDR3 has 16 residues.